These 20 T cell receptor beta chains were all obtained from the same sample, sequenced in a study of blood T cells in healthy people across ages. Combining a sample-barcoded 5' primer with a J-beta primer mix, a second PCR ran for about 6 to 12 cycles. TCRdb reanalysed the 5' RACE reads using MiXCR and keeps one entry per CDR3 protein. The data show approximately 1,700,000 distinct CDR3 sequences, roughly 43% seen once. The sample was blood. Every receptor here comes from a human donor in good health.

The V gene is TRBV12-3 or TRBV12-4, the J gene TRBJ1-5; D is ambiguous. There are 17 residues in the CDR3. V lost 6 bases and J lost 5, with 23 bases in between. The DNA of the CDR3 is TGTGCCAGCAGCCCCCCACGCGGCGGCGGTTTAGATCAGCCCCAGCATTTT. It yields the protein CASSPPRGGGLDQPQHF.

This clonotype was found many times. This chain links TRBV20-1 with TRBJ2-7; TRBD1 agrees at 8 bases. The CDR3 spans 16 residues. Germline values: CDR1 DFQATT, CDR2 SNEGSKA (reference sequence). The V and J ends lost 2 bases and 5 bases, in that order; junction bases with no gene match: 14. Here the CDR3 DNA reads TGCAGTGCTAGAAGCCCCCAGGGGGCGTTAATCCACGAGCAGTACTTC. Translated, it gives CSARSPQGALIHEQYF.

This chain connects TRBV6-1 to TRBJ1-6; D gene ambiguous. The V end lost 10 bases, the J end lost 17 bases, and 15 bases lay between the germline ends. From germline, CDR1 is MNHNS and CDR2 SASEGT. The CDR3 is 10 residues long. The CDR3 loop reads CANLSGVIHF. The DNA for the CDR3 is TGTGCCAACCTTTCGGGCGTTATCCACTTT.

This chain uses TRBV9 with TRBJ2-1; perhaps TRBD2 as D (5 bases). Looked up from germline, CDR1 is SGDLS and CDR2 is YYNGEE. CDR3 size: 14 residues. Trimming took 2 bases from V and 5 from J, leaving 11 bases between them. Written as DNA, the CDR3 is TGTGCCAGCAGCGTCCACGACGGGGACAATGAGCAGTTCTTC. As protein: CASSVHDGDNEQFF.

This chain links TRBV6-2 or TRBV6-3 with TRBJ1-2; D is undetermined. From germline, CDR1 is MNHEY and CDR2 SVGEGT. This CDR3 has 14 residues. The germline V and J ends were trimmed by 8 bases and 7 bases, with 20 bases remaining between them. The CDR3 nucleotides read TGTGCCAGCGACGGCGGGTTACTTTGCCCTGGCTACACCTTC. Residues: CASDGGLLCPGYTF.

This clonotype was counted a few times. The chain uses TRBV11-2 and TRBJ1-2; D not resolved. V lost 0 bases and J 4 bases, leaving 9 bases between the germline ends. Looked up from germline, CDR1 is SGHAT and CDR2 is FQNNGV. The CDR3 totals 14 residues. CDR3 sequence: CASSLERATYGYTF. The CDR3 nucleotides read TGTGCCAGCAGCTTAGAGAGGGCCACCTATGGCTACACCTTC.

The V and J genes are TRBV5-5 and TRBJ1-2, with a tentative D call TRBD1 (5 bases). CDR1 is SGHKS and CDR2 is YYEKEE in the germline V gene (reference sequence). V gave up 2 bases and J gave up 8 bases, with 16 bases separating them. The CDR3 extends over 14 amino acids. CDR3 nucleotide sequence: TGTGCCAGCAGCTTAATAACCGACAGTCAAGGCTACACCTTC. Amino acids: CASSLITDSQGYTF.

This clonotype has just a few counts. The rearrangement joins TRBV4-1 to TRBJ2-7; 10 bases align to TRBD1. The CDR3 spans 15 residues. Losses at the gene ends were 1 base for V and 5 bases for J; bases not matched to a gene: 5. Germline-derived CDR1 and CDR2 are MGHRA and YSYEKL. Written as DNA, the CDR3 is TGCGCCAGCAGCCAAGCGGACAGGGGGTTGGACGAGCAGTACTTC. It translates to CASSQADRGLDEQYF.

About this clonotype: A much larger clonotype is one base distant, so this may be a read error. This chain joins TRBV6-1 and TRBJ2-3, with unresolved D. Germline V CDR1 and CDR2: MNHNS, SASEGT. This CDR3 region has 14 residues. CDR3 nucleotides: TGTACCAGCAGTGAAGCAGCCGGGACAGATACGCAGTATTTT. Translating gives CTSSEAAGTDTQYF.

The chain combines TRBV4-3 with TRBJ2-1; D may correspond to TRBD1 or TRBD2 (7 bases each). CDR1 is LGHNA and CDR2 is YSLEER in the germline V gene. V was pared by 2 bases and J by 12 bases, with 14 bases between. This CDR3 is 13 amino acids long. CDR3: CASSQRGGDRQFF. The CDR3 nucleotides read TGCGCCAGCAGCCAAAGAGGGGGGGACAGGCAGTTCTTC.

In its sample, this clonotype was seen many times. The chain uses TRBV12-3 or TRBV12-4 and TRBJ1-2; no clear D. CDR3 size: 13 residues. V was cut by 1 base and J by 8 bases, with 11 bases left in between. The chain's CDR3 is CASSLGFTRGYTF. DNA of the CDR3: TGTGCCAGCAGTTTAGGGTTTACGCGAGGCTACACCTTC.

The CDR3 protein is CASSLANWGETQYF. CDR3 DNA: TGCGCCAGCAGCTTGGCTAATTGGGGGGAGACCCAGTACTTC. This chain links TRBV5-1 with TRBJ2-5; tentatively, D is TRBD1 or TRBD2 (5 bases each). The CDR3 has 14 residues. V lost 0 bases, J lost 5 bases, and 11 bases lay in between. Per germline, CDR1 SGHRS and CDR2 YFSETQ.

The V and J genes are TRBV20-1 and TRBJ2-3, with a weak D call TRBD2 (7 bases). Germline V gene lookup returns CDR1 DFQATT and CDR2 SNEGSKA (reference sequence). CDR3 length: 15 residues. The V end was cut by 5 bases, the J end by 3 bases, with 18 bases between. CDR3 in amino acids: CSAEGGAESTDTQYF. The CDR3 nucleotides are TGCAGTGCTGAGGGGGGGGCGGAGAGTACAGATACGCAGTATTTT.

This clonotype was seen just once. The rearrangement joins TRBV5-4 to TRBJ1-1, with 7 bases that match TRBD1. Germline-derived CDR1 and CDR2 are SGHNT and YYREEE (reference sequence). CDR3 size: 13 residues. V lost 2 bases to trimming and J lost 8 bases; unmatched junction nucleotides: 6. This CDR3 reads CASSFLDRAEAFF. The CDR3 DNA sequence: TGTGCCAGCAGCTTTCTCGACAGGGCAGAAGCTTTCTTT.

The rearrangement uses TRBV10-3 and TRBJ2-4; D gene ambiguous. The DNA end is more similar to TRBJ2-7, so the J call may be wrong. In germline, CDR1 is ENHRY, CDR2 SYGVKD. This CDR3 has 12 amino acids. CDR3 loop: CAISDHGYEQYF. Written as DNA, the CDR3 is TGTGCCATCAGTGATCATGGGTACGAGCAGTACTTC.

This clonotype was observed a handful of times. The V and J genes are TRBV20-1 and TRBJ1-5; maybe TRBD1 (5 bases). Deletions cut 0 bases from V and 2 bases from J, with 14 bases between. This CDR3 is built from 16 residues. Germline CDR1 is DFQATT and CDR2 is SNEGSKA (reference sequence). The CDR3 DNA sequence: TGCAGTGCTAGAGATCGCAGGGATGGTGGCAATCAGCCCCAGCATTTT. This sequence encodes CSARDRRDGGNQPQHF.

The chain links TRBV20-1 to TRBJ2-7, with 7 bases that match TRBD1. Germline CDR1 and CDR2: DFQATT and SNEGSKA (reference sequence). V dropped 2 bases and J dropped 0; count of bases not matched to a gene: 7. This CDR3 is 15 amino acids long. The CDR3 DNA reads as TGCAGTGCTAGACTGACAGGGCTCAGCTCCTACGAGCAGTACTTC. Translating it yields CSARLTGLSSYEQYF.

In its sample, this clonotype was seen many times. This rearrangement joins TRBV28 to TRBJ1-5; 7 nucleotides align to TRBD1. J gave up 4 bases and V 5 bases, and 20 bases lay outside the gene matches. The CDR3 loop spans 19 amino acids. CDR1 and CDR2 from the germline V gene are MDHEN and SYDVKM. This CDR3 is CASSTFLTPGGIGNQPQHF. As DNA, the CDR3 is TGTGCCAGCAGTACTTTTCTTACCCCAGGGGGGATAGGGAATCAGCCCCAGCATTTT.

This clonotype was seen only a few times. The rearrangement links TRBV20-1 to TRBJ2-1, with TRBD2 identical over 14 bases. The germline V gene encodes CDR1 DFQATT and CDR2 SNEGSKA (reference sequence). V dropped 3 bases and J dropped 6; count of bases not matched to a gene: 7. CDR3 length equals 16 residues. CDR3 in amino acids: CSASRLAGGPGNEQFF. The CDR3, as DNA: TGCAGTGCTAGTAGACTAGCGGGGGGGCCTGGCAATGAGCAGTTCTTC.

This clonotype showed up just a few times. V and J are TRBV7-2 and TRBJ2-5; 8 bases line up with TRBD1. This CDR3 is 16 amino acids long. With V trimmed by 2 bases and J by 5 bases, 10 bases remained unmatched. Germline V CDR1 and CDR2: SGHTA, FQGNSA. This CDR3 is CASSLLGGQESETQYF. The DNA of the CDR3 is TGTGCCAGCAGCTTACTTGGGGGACAGGAAAGCGAGACCCAGTACTTC.